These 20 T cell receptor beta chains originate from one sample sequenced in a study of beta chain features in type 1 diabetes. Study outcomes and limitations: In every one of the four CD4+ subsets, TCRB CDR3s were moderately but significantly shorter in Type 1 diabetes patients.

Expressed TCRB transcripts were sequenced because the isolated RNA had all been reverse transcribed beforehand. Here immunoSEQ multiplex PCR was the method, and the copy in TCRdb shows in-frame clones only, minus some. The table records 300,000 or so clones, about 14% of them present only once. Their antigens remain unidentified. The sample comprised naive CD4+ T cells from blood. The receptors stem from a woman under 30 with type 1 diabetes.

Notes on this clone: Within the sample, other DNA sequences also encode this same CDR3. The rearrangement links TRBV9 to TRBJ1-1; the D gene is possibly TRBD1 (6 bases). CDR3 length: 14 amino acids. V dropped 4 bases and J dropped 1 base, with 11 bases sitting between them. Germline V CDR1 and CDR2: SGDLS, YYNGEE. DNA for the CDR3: TGTGCCAGCAGCCCCCAGACAGGGAACACTGAAGCTTTCTTT. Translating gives CASSPQTGNTEAFF. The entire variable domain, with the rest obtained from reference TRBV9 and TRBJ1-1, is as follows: DSGVTQTPKHLITATGQRVTLRCSPRSGDLSVYWYQQSLDQGLQFLIQYYNGEERAKGNILERFSAQQFPDLHSELNLSSLELGDSALYFCASSPQTGNTEAFFGQGTRLTVV.

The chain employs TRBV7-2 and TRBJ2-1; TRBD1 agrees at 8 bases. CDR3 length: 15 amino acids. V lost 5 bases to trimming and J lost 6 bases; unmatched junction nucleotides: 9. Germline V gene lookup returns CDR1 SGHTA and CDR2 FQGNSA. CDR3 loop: CASSPPDRAGNEQFF. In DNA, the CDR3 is TGTGCCAGCAGCCCCCCGGACAGGGCCGGCAATGAGCAGTTCTTC.

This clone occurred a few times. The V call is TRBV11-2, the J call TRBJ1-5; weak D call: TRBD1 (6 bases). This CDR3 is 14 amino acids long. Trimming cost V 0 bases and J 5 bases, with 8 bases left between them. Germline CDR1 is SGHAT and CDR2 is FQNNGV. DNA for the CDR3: TGTGCCAGCAGCTTAGAAGGGGGTTATCAGCCCCAGCATTTT. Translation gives CASSLEGGYQPQHF.

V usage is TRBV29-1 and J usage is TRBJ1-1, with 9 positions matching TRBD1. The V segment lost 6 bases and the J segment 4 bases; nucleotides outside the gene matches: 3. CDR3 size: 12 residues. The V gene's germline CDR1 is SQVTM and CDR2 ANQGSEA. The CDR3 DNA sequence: TGCAGCGTATCGGGACAGGGCACTGAAGCTTTCTTT. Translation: CSVSGQGTEAFF.

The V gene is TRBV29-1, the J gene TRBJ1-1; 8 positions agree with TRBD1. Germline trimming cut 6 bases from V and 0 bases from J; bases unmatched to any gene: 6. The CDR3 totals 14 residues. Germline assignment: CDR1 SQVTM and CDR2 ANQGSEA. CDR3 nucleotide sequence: TGCAGCGTGAAGACAGGGGTGATGAACACTGAAGCTTTCTTT. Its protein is CSVKTGVMNTEAFF. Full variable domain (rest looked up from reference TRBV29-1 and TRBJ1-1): SAVISQKPSRDICQRGTSLTIQCQVDSQVTMMFWYRQQPGQSLTLIATANQGSEATYESGFVIDKFPISRPNLTFSTLTVSNMSPEDSSIYLCSVKTGVMNTEAFFGQGTRLTVV.

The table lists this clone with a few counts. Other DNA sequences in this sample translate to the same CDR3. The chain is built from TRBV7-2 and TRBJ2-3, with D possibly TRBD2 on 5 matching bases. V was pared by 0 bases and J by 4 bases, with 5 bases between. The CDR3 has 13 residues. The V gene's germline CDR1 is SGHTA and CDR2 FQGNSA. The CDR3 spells CASSLAGADTQYF. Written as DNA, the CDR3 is TGTGCCAGCAGCTTAGCGGGAGCAGATACGCAGTATTTT.

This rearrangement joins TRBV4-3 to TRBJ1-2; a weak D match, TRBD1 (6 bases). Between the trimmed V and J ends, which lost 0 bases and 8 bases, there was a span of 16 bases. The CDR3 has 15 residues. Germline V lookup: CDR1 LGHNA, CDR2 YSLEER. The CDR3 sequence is CASSQESAGAVGYTF. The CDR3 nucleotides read TGCGCCAGCAGCCAAGAGAGCGCAGGGGCGGTCGGCTACACCTTC.

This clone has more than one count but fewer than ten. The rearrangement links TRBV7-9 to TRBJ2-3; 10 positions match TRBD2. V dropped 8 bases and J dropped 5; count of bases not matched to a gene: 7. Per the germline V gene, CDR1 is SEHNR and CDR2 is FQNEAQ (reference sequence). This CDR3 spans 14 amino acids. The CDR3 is CASREREGLDTQYF. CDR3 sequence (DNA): TGTGCCAGCCGGGAGCGGGAGGGCTTAGATACGCAGTATTTT.

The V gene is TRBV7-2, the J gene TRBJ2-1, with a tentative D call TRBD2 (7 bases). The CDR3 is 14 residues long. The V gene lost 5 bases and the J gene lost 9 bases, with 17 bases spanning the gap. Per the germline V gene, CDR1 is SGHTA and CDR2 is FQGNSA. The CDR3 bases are TGTGCCAGCAGCACCCGCTTAGGGGGGGCTGAGCAGTTCTTC. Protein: CASSTRLGGAEQFF.

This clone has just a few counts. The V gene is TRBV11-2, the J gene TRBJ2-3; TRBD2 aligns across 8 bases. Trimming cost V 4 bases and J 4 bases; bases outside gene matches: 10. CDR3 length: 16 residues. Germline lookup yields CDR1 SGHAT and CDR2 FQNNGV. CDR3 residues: CASSSLAGFVADTQYF. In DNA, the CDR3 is TGTGCCAGCAGCTCATTAGCGGGATTTGTCGCAGATACGCAGTATTTT.

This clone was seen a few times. CDR3 sequence reads: CASSSVGTQYF. CDR3 DNA: TGCGCCAGCAGCTCAGTTGGTACGCAGTATTTT. The chain employs TRBV5-1 and TRBJ2-3; D gene unclear. The CDR3 runs to 11 residues. The germline V and J ends were trimmed by 3 bases and 8 bases, with 7 bases remaining between them. CDR1 and CDR2 (germline): SGHRS, YFSETQ.

The CDR3: CASSRPGQGNTEAFF. The CDR3 DNA is TGTGCCAGCTCACGCCCGGGACAGGGCAACACTGAAGCTTTCTTT. The rearrangement joins TRBV18 to TRBJ1-1; 9 bases match TRBD1. This CDR3 is built from 15 residues. The junction had 5 bases not matched to a gene; V was cut back by 4 bases and J by 2 bases. CDR1 and CDR2 from the germline V gene are KGHSH and LQKENI.

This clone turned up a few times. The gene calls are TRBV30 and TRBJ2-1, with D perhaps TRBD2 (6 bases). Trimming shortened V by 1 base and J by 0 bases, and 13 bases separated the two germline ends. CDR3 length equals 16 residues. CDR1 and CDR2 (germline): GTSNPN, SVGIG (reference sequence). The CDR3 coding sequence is TGTGCCTGGAGTGACCCCAGAGCGGGCTCCTACAATGAGCAGTTCTTC. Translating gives CAWSDPRAGSYNEQFF.

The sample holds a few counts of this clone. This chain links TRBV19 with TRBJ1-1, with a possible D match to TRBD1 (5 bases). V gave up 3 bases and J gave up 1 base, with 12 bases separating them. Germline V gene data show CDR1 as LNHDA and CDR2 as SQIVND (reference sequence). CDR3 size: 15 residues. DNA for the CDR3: TGTGCCAGTAGTATTCAAGGGGAAAAGAACACTGAAGCTTTCTTT. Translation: CASSIQGEKNTEAFF. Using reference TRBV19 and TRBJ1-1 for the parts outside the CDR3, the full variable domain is DGGITQSPKYLFRKEGQNVTLSCEQNLNHDAMYWYRQDPGQGLRLIYYSQIVNDFQKGDIAEGYSVSREKKESFPLTVTSAQKNPTAFYLCASSIQGEKNTEAFFGQGTRLTVV.

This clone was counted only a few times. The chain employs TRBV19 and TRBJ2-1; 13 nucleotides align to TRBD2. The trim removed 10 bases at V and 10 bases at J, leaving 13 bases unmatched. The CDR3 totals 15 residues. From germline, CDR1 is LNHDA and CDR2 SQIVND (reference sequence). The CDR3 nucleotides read TGTGCCACCACACCGGGACTAGCGGGAAGGGTCGAGCAGTTCTTC. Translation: CATTPGLAGRVEQFF.

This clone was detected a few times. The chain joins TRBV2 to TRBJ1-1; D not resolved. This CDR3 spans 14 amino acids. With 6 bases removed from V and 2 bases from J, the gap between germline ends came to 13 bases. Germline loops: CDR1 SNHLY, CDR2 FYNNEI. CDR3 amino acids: CASSHGLPNTEAFF. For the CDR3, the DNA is TGTGCCAGCAGCCACGGACTGCCTAACACTGAAGCTTTCTTT.

The CDR3 spells CASSSGGTAAPGTQYF. CDR3 DNA: TGCGCCAGCAGCTCTGGCGGGACTGCCGCTCCTGGGACCCAGTACTTC. The rearrangement links TRBV5-1 to TRBJ2-5; D might be TRBD2 (6 bases). V shed 3 bases and J shed 7 bases, with 22 bases lying between them. The CDR3 totals 16 residues. Germline V gene sequence: CDR1 SGHRS, CDR2 YFSETQ.

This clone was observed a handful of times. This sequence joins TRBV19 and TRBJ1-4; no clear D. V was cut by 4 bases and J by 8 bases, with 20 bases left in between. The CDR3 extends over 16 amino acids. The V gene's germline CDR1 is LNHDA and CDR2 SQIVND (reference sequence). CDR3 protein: CASSTDTGLRGEKLFF. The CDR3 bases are TGTGCCAGTAGTACAGATACCGGGCTACGGGGAGAAAAACTGTTTTTT.

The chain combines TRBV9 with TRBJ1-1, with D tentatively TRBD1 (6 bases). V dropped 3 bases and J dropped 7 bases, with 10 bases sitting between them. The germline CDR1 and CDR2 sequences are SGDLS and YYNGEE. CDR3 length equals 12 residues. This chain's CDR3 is CASSGPTGEAFF. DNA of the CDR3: TGTGCCAGCAGCGGCCCGACAGGTGAAGCTTTCTTT.

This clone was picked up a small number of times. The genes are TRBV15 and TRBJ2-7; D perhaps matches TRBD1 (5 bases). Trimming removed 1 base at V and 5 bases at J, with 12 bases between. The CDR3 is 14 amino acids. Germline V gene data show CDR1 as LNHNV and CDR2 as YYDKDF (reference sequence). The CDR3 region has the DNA TGTGCCACCAGCAGAGGGACACTGTGGGACGAGCAGTACTTC. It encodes CATSRGTLWDEQYF.